This T cell receptor beta chain was recorded in a study of shared clonotypes between healthy human individuals. Findings of the study overall: Clonotypes not shared had lower generation probabilities than those common to all four donors. Represented diversity (both genetic and exposure-history) was limited by the small number of donors.

This CDR3 is 12 amino acids long. Trimming took 4 bases from V and 4 from J, leaving 7 bases between them. The germline V gene has CDR1 SGDLS and CDR2 YYNGEE. Here immunoSEQ multiplex PCR was the method, and the copy in TCRdb shows in-frame clones only, minus some. Of more than 900,000 clones detected, around 82% appear once; the ten largest clones hold around 0.61%. Of note for this clone: Its antigen is currently unknown. A single base separates this from a much larger clone, so it may be a read error.

Sequencing used memory CD4+ T cells from PBMCs. The subset: CD45RA-negative fraction. The J gene is TRBJ2-3, the V gene TRBV9; no clear D gene. The origin of this receptor is a man in his late teens or twenties in good health. Some clones in this sample may be carry-over from other donors' samples. This chain's CDR3 is CASSSGADTQYF. CDR3 bases: TGTGCCAGCAGCTCAGGTGCAGATACGCAGTATTTT. The variable domain in full, completed from reference TRBV9 and TRBJ2-3, reads DSGVTQTPKHLITATGQRVTLRCSPRSGDLSVYWYQQSLDQGLQFLIQYYNGEERAKGNILERFSAQQFPDLHSELNLSSLELGDSALYFCASSSGADTQYFGPGTRLTVL.